This T cell receptor beta chain derives from a study of T cells in localized non-small cell lung cancer. Libraries were prepared by immunoSEQ multiplex PCR; TCRdb keeps only in-frame clonotypes and omits some of them. The sample holds tens of thousands of clones, over 60% seen once. CDR1 and CDR2 from the germline V gene are SGHDN and FVKESK. This CDR3 has 13 amino acids. V lost 1 base and J lost 2, with 5 bases in between. Study-wide results and caveats: Elevated blood T cell density was associated with longer overall survival. Among the top 100 tumor clones, a median approximately 55 appeared in adjacent lung. Sequence data derive from only one tumor region, so heterogeneity remains possible. The greatest T cell clonality was found in uninvolved adjacent lung (higher than in tumor).

A word on this clone: Its antigen remains unidentified.

V gene TRBV14 combines with J gene TRBJ1-1, with D unresolved. Sequences were derived from PBMCs, sampled before any cancer treatment. The TCR sequence derives from a man aged 35 to 69 with stage II squamous cell lung carcinoma. The CDR3 sequence: CASSQGRNTEAFF. The CDR3 DNA reads TGTGCCAGCAGCCAAGGCAGAAACACTGAAGCTTTCTTT.